This TCR beta chain was found in a study of neurological immune-mediated disorders (dated 2019 in TCRdb). Background on the whole study: Of the roughly 35 multiple sclerosis patients, some 30 had relapsing-remitting MS and 3 had secondary progressive MS. Peripheral blood TCR-beta repertoires from HTLV-I-associated myelopathy (HAM/TSP) patients, multiple sclerosis patients and healthy controls were compared by UMI-based sequencing. Alongside PBMC samples, the set of more than 85 TCR-beta libraries contained longitudinal samples, technical triplicates, and paired CD4+ and CD8+ T-cell subsets that had been sorted. The cohort was made up of 65 to 75 subjects, consisting of around 14 HAM/TSP patients, roughly 35 multiple sclerosis patients and 20 or so healthy controls.

cDNA was synthesized by template-switch 5'RACE using a primer with a 10-nucleotide random unique molecular identifier that tagged each TCR transcript. Every sequencing run covered 15-18 subjects and yielded more than 180 million TCR-beta sequences. Total RNA was extracted with the RNeasy kit. The KAPA Real-time Library Amplification kit was used to amplify TCR-beta VDJ regions with primers for the TCR constant region and the 5'RACE anchor. A first PCR added sample indexes and Illumina adaptors, after which a second PCR increased the library yield. After Ampure bead purification, the roughly 650 bp TCR product was size-selected on a 2% E-gel SizeSelection system. Library quality was checked on a Bioanalyzer, concentration was measured with Qubit, and libraries were quantified with the Kapa Library Quantification kit before pooling. An Illumina HiSeq 2500 sequenced the libraries paired-end 2 x 150 bp. To increase sequence diversity, roughly 25-31% phiX was spiked into each library pool. Processing in the source paper ran as follows. Quality-filtered reads were processed with the UMI-based MiGEC pipeline, and over 90% of raw TCR sequences were removed by the MiGEC pipeline during error correction. VDJ genes were aligned to IMGT germline references, and clonotypes were defined by unique CDR3 amino acid sequence plus V-J genes. VDJtools evaluated clonal expansion, Shannon diversity and CDR3 relatedness (CalcPairwiseDistances, ClusterSamples); CLCbio workbench built phylogenetic trees. Clones with at least 8 unique UMIs were defined as expanded, with this threshold being based on coefficient-of-variation modelling across technical triplicates. TCRdb reprocessing: public reads trimmed at Q25 with fastp, clones called with MiXCR, in-frame beta chains kept. Each entry merges the rows of one CDR3 protein and shows their most common DNA and genes. The V and J calls reflect TCRdb's pipeline rather than the authors' work. This sample has just over 50,000 distinct CDR3 sequences in its table, and about 3.5% of those were observed once. The ten largest clones represent 5.9% of the sample.

For unsorted PBMC libraries, 2 million PBMCs were used after storage in RNAlater at -80 degrees C until RNA extraction. Multiple sclerosis patients were enrolled in a US clinical protocol evaluating disease progression by magnetic resonance imaging. Peripheral blood was subjected to Ficoll-Hypaque density gradient centrifugation to isolate PBMCs, which were then cryopreserved in liquid nitrogen. What the work shows at the level of the full study, not this receptor alone: Expanded clones from different subjects shared no identical CDR3 amino acid sequences, which suggests that TCR-beta repertoires were private in all groups. TCR clonal expansion was greatest in HAM/TSP patients and smallest in MS patients, who ranked below even healthy controls. In a phylogenetic analysis, the repertoires of 18 out of 34 MS patients fell into a single cluster of related CDR3 sequences, pointing to a possible signature at the repertoire level. The MS cluster was not associated with any clinical or MRI features, and the authors stated that larger cohorts are needed.

This clonotype was counted many times. Its antigen specificity is not known. No base quality values were provided; no much bigger clone lies one nucleotide off. The cysteine opens and the phenylalanine closes a CDR3 of 13 amino acids. Left in the record is the CDR3 DNA by itself, 39 bases read in frame from the first base. Germline trimming amounts to 7 bases on V and 8 bases on J, with 8 as the count of junction bases outside the gene matches. Sequences were obtained from PBMCs. The chain uses TRBV12-3 or TRBV12-4 and TRBJ2-4, and 7 junction bases match TRBD2. The TCR originated in a man between 35 and 55 years old with multiple sclerosis. The nucleotide sequence reads as follows: TGTGCCAGCATGGCTAGCGGTCGAGACATTCAGTACTTC. Translated, this is CASMASGRDIQYF.